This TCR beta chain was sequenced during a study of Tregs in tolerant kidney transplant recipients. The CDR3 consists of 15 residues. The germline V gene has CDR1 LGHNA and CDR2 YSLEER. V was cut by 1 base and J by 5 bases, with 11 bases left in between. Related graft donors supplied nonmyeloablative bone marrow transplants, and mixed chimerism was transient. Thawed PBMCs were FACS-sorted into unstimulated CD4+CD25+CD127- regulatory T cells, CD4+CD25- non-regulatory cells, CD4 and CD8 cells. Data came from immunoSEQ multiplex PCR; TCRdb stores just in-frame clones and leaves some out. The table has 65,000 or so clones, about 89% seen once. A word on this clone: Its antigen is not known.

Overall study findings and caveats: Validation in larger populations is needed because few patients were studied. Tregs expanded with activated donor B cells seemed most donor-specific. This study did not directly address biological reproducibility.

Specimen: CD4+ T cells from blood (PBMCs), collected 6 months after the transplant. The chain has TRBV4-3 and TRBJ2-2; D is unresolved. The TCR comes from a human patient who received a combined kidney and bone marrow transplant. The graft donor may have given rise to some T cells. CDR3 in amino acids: CASSQARLRTGELFF. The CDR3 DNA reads TGCGCCAGCAGCCAAGCGAGACTCCGGACCGGGGAGCTGTTTTTT.